This T cell receptor beta chain was found in a study of T cell repertoires in cytomegalovirus infection. The V end was cut by 6 bases, the J end by 2 bases, with 8 bases between. Per germline, CDR1 SQVTM and CDR2 ANQGSEA. The CDR3 is 13 residues long. TCRdb reanalysed the reads using MiXCR and keeps one entry per CDR3 protein. Of almost 300,000 distinct CDR3 sequences in the sample, roughly a tenth were seen once. The rearrangement joins TRBV29-1 to TRBJ2-6; no clear D. Source material: PBMCs. The TCR was taken from a human donor in good health (CMV status not recorded). Some clones in this sample may be carry-over from other donors' samples. The chain's CDR3 is CSVRQAGANVLTF. The CDR3 DNA reads TGCAGCGTGCGCCAGGCTGGGGCCAACGTCCTGACTTTC.